The source of this T cell receptor (beta chain) is a study of T-cell memory formation after mild COVID-19. Overall study: The two donors had largely donor-specific TCR clusters.

Overall study findings and caveats: Shrinking CD4+ clones were chiefly CM and EM; CD8+ ones were chiefly EMRA. Whether day 37 second-wave clones are SARS-CoV-2-specific was not confirmed.

V lost 3 bases and J lost 6; bases outside the gene matches: 16. There are 20 residues in the CDR3. The V gene's germline CDR1 is SGHRS and CDR2 YFSETQ. Constant-segment primers served in 5'RACE that generated TCR alpha and TCR beta cDNA libraries bearing sample barcodes and UMIs. One entry per CDR3 protein, called by TCRdb with MiXCR from the 5' RACE reads. The repertoire holds under 300,000 distinct CDR3 sequences, with 8.2% as singletons. Ten or more counts support this clonotype. Its antigen remains unidentified. This TCR derives from a man aged 18 to 29 who had mild COVID-19 (a few samples of this study predate the infection). Cell type and time point are not known. The sequenced sample was PBMCs or a T cell subset sorted from them (not recorded which). The chain joins TRBV5-1 to TRBJ2-1, with 15 bases that match TRBD2. In DNA, the CDR3 is TGCGCCAGCAGCTCGGGACTAGCGGGGGGCTCCTCCCCGCGAGTCAATGAGCAGTTCTTC. Encoded protein: CASSSGLAGGSSPRVNEQFF.